One and the same sample provided the 3 T cell receptor beta chains below, sequenced in a study of PD-L1 blockade in urothelial cancer. As for time point: peripheral blood 6 weeks after treatment start. The repertoire was sequenced with immunoSEQ multiplex PCR; TCRdb's copy has only in-frame clones and lacks some. The sample holds tens of thousands of clones, about 89% seen once. The source material was PBMCs, sampled around atezolizumab (anti-PD-L1) treatment. These TCRs come from a man aged 70 or older with urothelial cancer.

The V call is TRBV15, the J call TRBJ1-2, with a tentative D call TRBD1 (5 bases). Germline values: CDR1 LNHNV, CDR2 YYDKDF (reference sequence). This CDR3 has 14 amino acids. Trimming removed 2 bases from V and 5 bases from J, with 12 bases in between. CDR3 in amino acids: CATSRQGFIYGYTF. CDR3 coding DNA: TGTGCCACCAGCAGACAGGGCTTCATATATGGCTACACCTTC.

The table lists this clone with a few counts. The chain joins TRBV30 to TRBJ1-1; D is perhaps TRBD1 (6 bases). The V end was cut by 2 bases, the J end by 1 base, with 8 bases between. Germline CDR1 is GTSNPN and CDR2 is SVGIG (reference sequence). The CDR3 consists of 13 residues. CDR3 region: CAWSTGTNTEAFF. As DNA, the CDR3 is TGTGCCTGGAGTACAGGGACGAACACTGAAGCTTTCTTT.

V gene TRBV7-3 combines with J gene TRBJ2-7, with TRBD2 matching over 10 bases. Trimming at V came to 6 bases and at J to 4 bases, leaving 12 bases not matched to a gene. CDR1 and CDR2 from the germline V gene are SGHTA and FQGTGA. This CDR3 is 16 amino acids long. In nucleotides, the CDR3 is TGTGCCAGCAGAAATCCCGGGCTAGCGGGAGTTTACGAGCAGTACTTC. As protein: CASRNPGLAGVYEQYF.